One and the same sample provided the 5 T cell receptor beta chains below, sequenced in a study of radiation and T cells in renal cell carcinoma. Time point described: baseline pretreatment blood. Treatment specified: 15 Gy SBRT to primary tumor, nephrectomy 4 weeks later. Assay used: immunoSEQ multiplex PCR; TCRdb lists only in-frame clones, some missing. This table holds about 50,000 clones, approximately 83% found once. The sequenced sample was blood, obtained from a patient whose treatment included radiotherapy and nephrectomy. The receptors were sampled from an older woman with renal cell carcinoma.

The CDR3: CAISDPGQGGGPQHF. The CDR3 DNA sequence: TGTGCCATCAGTGACCCTGGACAGGGGGGCGGGCCCCAGCATTTT. The V gene is TRBV10-3, the J gene TRBJ1-5; 10 nucleotides match TRBD1. V dropped 3 bases and J dropped 9; count of bases not matched to a gene: 8. In germline, CDR1 is ENHRY, CDR2 SYGVKD. This CDR3 contains 15 residues.

V gene TRBV9 combines with J gene TRBJ1-3; no reliable D call. Trimming removed 4 bases from V and 4 bases from J, with 9 bases in between. From germline, CDR1 is SGDLS and CDR2 YYNGEE. There are 13 residues in the CDR3. CDR3 sequence (DNA): TGTGCCAGCAGCCCGACGGCCGGAAACACCATATATTTT. This encodes CASSPTAGNTIYF. Together with reference TRBV9 and TRBJ1-3, the CDR3 gives the full variable domain: DSGVTQTPKHLITATGQRVTLRCSPRSGDLSVYWYQQSLDQGLQFLIQYYNGEERAKGNILERFSAQQFPDLHSELNLSSLELGDSALYFCASSPTAGNTIYFGEGSWLTVV.

Written as DNA, the CDR3 is TGTGCCAGCAGCTTAAACAGGCACATTAATGAAAAACTGTTTTTT. Translation gives CASSLNRHINEKLFF. The chain is built from TRBV13 and TRBJ1-4, with D maybe TRBD1 (5 bases). In germline, CDR1 is PRHDT, CDR2 FYEKMQ (reference sequence). CDR3 size: 15 residues. Trimming removed 2 bases from V and 4 bases from J, with 11 bases in between.

The rearrangement uses TRBV5-4 and TRBJ2-2; D gene unclear. Germline CDR1 and CDR2: SGHNT and YYREEE (reference sequence). This CDR3 is 13 amino acids long. V was pared by 2 bases and J by 6 bases, with 8 bases between. Here the CDR3 reads CASSFRVAGELFF. As DNA, the CDR3 is TGTGCCAGCAGCTTCCGGGTAGCCGGGGAGCTGTTTTTT.

The V call is TRBV4-1, the J call TRBJ2-5, with no clear D. This CDR3 comprises 13 residues. CDR1 and CDR2 (germline): MGHRA, YSYEKL. The ends were cut back, 2 bases at V and 1 base at J, with 5 bases in the middle. CDR3 residues: CASSQRIQETQYF. In DNA form, the CDR3 reads TGCGCCAGCAGCCAAAGGATCCAAGAGACCCAGTACTTC.